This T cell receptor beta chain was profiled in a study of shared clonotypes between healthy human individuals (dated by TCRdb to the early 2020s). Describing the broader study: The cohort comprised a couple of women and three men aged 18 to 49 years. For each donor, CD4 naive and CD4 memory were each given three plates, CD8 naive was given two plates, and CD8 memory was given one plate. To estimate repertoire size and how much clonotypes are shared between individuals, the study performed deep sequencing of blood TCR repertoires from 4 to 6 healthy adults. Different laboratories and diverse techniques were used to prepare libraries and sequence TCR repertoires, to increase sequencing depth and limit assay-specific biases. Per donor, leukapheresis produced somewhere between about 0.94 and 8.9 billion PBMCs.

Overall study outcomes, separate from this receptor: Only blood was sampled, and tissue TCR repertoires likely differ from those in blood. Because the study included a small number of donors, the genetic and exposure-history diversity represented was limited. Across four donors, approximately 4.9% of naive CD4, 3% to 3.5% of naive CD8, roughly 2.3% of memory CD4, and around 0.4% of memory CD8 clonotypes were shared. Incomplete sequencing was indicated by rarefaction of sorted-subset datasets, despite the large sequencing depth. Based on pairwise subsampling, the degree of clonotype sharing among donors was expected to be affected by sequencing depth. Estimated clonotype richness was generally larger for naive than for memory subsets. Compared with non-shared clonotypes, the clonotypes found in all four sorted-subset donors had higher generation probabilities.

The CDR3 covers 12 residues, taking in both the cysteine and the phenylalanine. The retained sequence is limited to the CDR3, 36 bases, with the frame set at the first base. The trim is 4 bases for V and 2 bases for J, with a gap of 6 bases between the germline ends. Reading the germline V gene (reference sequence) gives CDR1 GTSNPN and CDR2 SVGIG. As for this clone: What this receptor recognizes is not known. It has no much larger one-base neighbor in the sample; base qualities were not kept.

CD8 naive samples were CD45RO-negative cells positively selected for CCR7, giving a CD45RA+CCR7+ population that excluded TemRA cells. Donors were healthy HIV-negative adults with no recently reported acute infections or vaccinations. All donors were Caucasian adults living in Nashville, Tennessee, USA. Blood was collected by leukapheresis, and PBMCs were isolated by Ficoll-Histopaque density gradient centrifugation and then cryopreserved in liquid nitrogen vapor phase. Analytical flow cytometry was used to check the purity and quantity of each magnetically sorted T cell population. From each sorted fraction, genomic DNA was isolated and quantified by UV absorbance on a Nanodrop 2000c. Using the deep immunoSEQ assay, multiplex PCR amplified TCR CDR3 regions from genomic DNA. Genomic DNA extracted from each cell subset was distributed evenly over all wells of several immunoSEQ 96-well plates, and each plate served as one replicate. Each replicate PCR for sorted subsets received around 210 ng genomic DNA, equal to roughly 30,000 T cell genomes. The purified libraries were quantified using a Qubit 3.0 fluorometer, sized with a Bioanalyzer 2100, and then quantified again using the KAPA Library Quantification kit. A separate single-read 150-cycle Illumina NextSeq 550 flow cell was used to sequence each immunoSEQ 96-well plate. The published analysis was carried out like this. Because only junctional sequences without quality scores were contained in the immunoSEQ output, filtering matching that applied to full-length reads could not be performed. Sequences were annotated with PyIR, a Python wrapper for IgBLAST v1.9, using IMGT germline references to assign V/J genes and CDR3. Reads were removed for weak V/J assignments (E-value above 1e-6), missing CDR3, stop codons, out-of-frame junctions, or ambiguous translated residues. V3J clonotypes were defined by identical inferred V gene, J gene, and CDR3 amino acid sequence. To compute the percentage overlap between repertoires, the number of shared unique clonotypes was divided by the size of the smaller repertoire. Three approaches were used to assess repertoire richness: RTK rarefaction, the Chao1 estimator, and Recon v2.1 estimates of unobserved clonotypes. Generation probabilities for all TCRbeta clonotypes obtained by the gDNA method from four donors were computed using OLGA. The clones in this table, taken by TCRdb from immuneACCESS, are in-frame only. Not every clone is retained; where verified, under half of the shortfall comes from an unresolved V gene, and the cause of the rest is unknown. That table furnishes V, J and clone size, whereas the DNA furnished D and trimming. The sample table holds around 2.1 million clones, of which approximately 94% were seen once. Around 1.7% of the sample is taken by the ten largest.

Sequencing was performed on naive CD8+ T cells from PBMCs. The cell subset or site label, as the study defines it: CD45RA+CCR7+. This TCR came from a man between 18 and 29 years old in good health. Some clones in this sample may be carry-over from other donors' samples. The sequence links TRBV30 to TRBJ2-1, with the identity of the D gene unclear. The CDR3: CAWIGPYNEQFF. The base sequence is TGTGCCTGGATCGGGCCCTACAATGAGCAGTTCTTC.